This T cell receptor (beta chain) was sequenced for a study of cytomegalovirus exposure and HLA in healthy donors. PCR involved 60 Vbeta and 13 Jbeta primers. The repertoire was sequenced with immunoSEQ multiplex PCR; TCRdb's copy has only in-frame clones and lacks some. The listing contains 30,000 to 35,000 clones. The study, taken as a whole, reports: Reportedly, diagnosis of cytomegalovirus status by the classifier showed high specificity and sensitivity. Cytomegalovirus-associated TCR beta chains were listed, numbering more than 150. A few CMV-associated chains were confirmed in vitro to be specific for CMV antigens.

A remark on this clone: The antigen remains undetermined.

Germline CDR1 MNHEY, CDR2 SVGAGI. This CDR3 region has 15 residues. V was cut by 10 bases and J by 4 bases, with 22 bases left in between. The receptor was isolated from a man aged 35-49 years in good health and CMV-seronegative. The V call is TRBV6-5, the J call TRBJ1-2; D unclear. Input material: PBMCs. The CDR3: CATKFSEGAAYGYTF. CDR3 coding DNA: TGTGCCACCAAATTCTCGGAGGGAGCTGCCTATGGCTACACCTTC.